The 32 T cell receptor beta chains below were found in one sample sequenced in a study of T cell responses to AZD1222 COVID-19 vaccine. TCRdb keeps only in-frame clones here, not all; method: immunoSEQ multiplex PCR. The sample consists of more than 95,000 clones, 82% of them appearing once. The specimen was peripheral blood, collected on day 0 of AZD1222 vaccination. These receptors were obtained from an adult in good health.

The V gene is TRBV7-9, the J gene TRBJ2-7; D uncertain. CDR1 is SEHNR, CDR2 FQNEAQ, per germline (reference sequence). Trimming cost V 1 base and J 5 bases, with 18 bases left between them. CDR3 length equals 16 residues. The CDR3 protein is CASSLVPPRSWDEQYF. Here the CDR3 DNA reads TGTGCCAGCAGCTTAGTGCCCCCCCGATCGTGGGACGAGCAGTACTTC.

This clone was counted only a few times. The chain's CDR3 is CASNPARGALYEQYF. The CDR3 nucleotides read TGTGCCAGCAACCCTGCCCGGGGGGCACTTTACGAGCAGTACTTC. This sequence joins TRBV6-5 and TRBJ2-7; D perhaps matches TRBD2 (7 bases). Trimming pared 7 bases from V and 4 bases from J, leaving 20 bases between. Germline V gene sequence: CDR1 MNHEY, CDR2 SVGAGI. This CDR3 contains 15 residues.

The V call is TRBV9, the J call TRBJ1-3; no firm D call. The CDR3 extends over 14 amino acids. The germline CDR1 and CDR2 sequences are SGDLS and YYNGEE. Trimming cost V 0 bases and J 9 bases, with 13 bases left between them. The CDR3 region has the DNA TGTGCCAGCAGCGTAGTTTGGGGTCCAGGCACCATATATTTT. Amino acids: CASSVVWGPGTIYF.

The chain has TRBV19 and TRBJ1-1, with TRBD1 as a possible D gene (6 bases). Trimming pared 4 bases from V and 12 bases from J, leaving 24 bases between. Germline V gives CDR1 LNHDA, CDR2 SQIVND (reference sequence). CDR3 size: 15 residues. CDR3 in amino acids: CASSTAAAGGLASFF. The CDR3 nucleotides are TGTGCCAGTAGTACCGCTGCTGCGGGGGGCCTCGCGTCTTTCTTT.

The rearrangement uses TRBV2 and TRBJ2-7; 11 nucleotides agree with TRBD1. The CDR3 loop spans 14 amino acids. The germline V gene encodes CDR1 SNHLY and CDR2 FYNNEI. J gave up 2 bases and V 7 bases, and 4 bases lay outside the gene matches. The CDR3 protein is CASNEDRGPYEQYF. Here the CDR3 DNA reads TGTGCCAGCAATGAGGACAGGGGGCCCTACGAGCAGTACTTC.

The V gene is TRBV3-1 (or the pseudogene TRBV3-2), the J gene TRBJ1-4; the D is unclear. Germline V gene data show CDR1 as LGHDT and CDR2 as YNNKEL (reference sequence). CDR3 size: 12 residues. V shed 3 bases and J shed 7 bases, with 6 bases lying between them. CDR3 nucleotides: TGTGCCAGCAGCCACGCCACTGAAAAACTGTTTTTT. Translating gives CASSHATEKLFF.

The chain recombines TRBV12-3 or TRBV12-4 with TRBJ2-1, with D hard to call. The V and J ends lost 6 bases and 10 bases respectively, with 10 bases between them. The CDR3 is made up of 11 amino acids. CDR3 in amino acids: CASSPFGEQFF. CDR3 nucleotides: TGTGCCAGCAGCCCCTTCGGGGAGCAGTTCTTC.

The rearrangement uses TRBV6-5 and TRBJ1-2; TRBD1 might be the D (5 bases). This CDR3 is 13 amino acids long. Trimming left V 2 bases short and J 4 bases short, with 8 bases between. From germline, CDR1 is MNHEY and CDR2 SVGAGI. The CDR3 coding sequence is TGTGCCAGCAGTTACGACAGTCTCTATGGCTACACCTTC. It specifies CASSYDSLYGYTF.

This clone showed up just a few times. V gene TRBV6-5 combines with J gene TRBJ1-6, with TRBD1 matching over 7 bases. The length of the CDR3 is 14 residues. Trimming at V came to 2 bases and at J to 10 bases, leaving 5 bases not matched to a gene. CDR1 MNHEY and CDR2 SVGAGI come from the germline V gene. The chain's CDR3 is CASSYTGEQSPLHF. The CDR3 DNA reads as TGTGCCAGCAGTTACACAGGGGAACAGTCACCCCTCCACTTT.

This chain links TRBV5-1 with TRBJ1-2, with D possibly matching TRBD1 (6 bases). This CDR3 is built from 14 residues. Between the trimmed V and J ends, which lost 5 bases and 8 bases, there was a span of 19 bases. The germline V gene encodes CDR1 SGHRS and CDR2 YFSETQ. The CDR3 sequence is CASRGEQGLGGYTF. The CDR3, as DNA: TGCGCCAGCAGAGGGGAACAGGGATTAGGAGGCTACACCTTC. The variable domain in full, with the rest retrieved from reference TRBV5-1 and TRBJ1-2, is KAGVTQTPRYLIKTRGQQVTLSCSPISGHRSVSWYQQTPGQGLQFLFEYFSETQRNKGNFPGRFSGRQFSNSRSEMNVSTLELGDSALYLCASRGEQGLGGYTFGSGTRLTVV.

The gene calls are TRBV30 and TRBJ2-5; D remains ambiguous. The germline V gene has CDR1 GTSNPN and CDR2 SVGIG (reference sequence). The CDR3 totals 16 residues. V shed 0 bases and J shed 2 bases, with 16 bases lying between them. In DNA form, the CDR3 reads TGTGCCTGGAGTGTACCTCCCCCGGCCACGCAAGAGACCCAGTACTTC. Translated: CAWSVPPPATQETQYF.

This clone has a handful of counts. The chain links TRBV7-2 to TRBJ1-6; tentatively, D is TRBD1 (5 bases). V shed 5 bases and J shed 8 bases, with 16 bases lying between them. The germline V gene has CDR1 SGHTA and CDR2 FQGNSA. The CDR3 totals 15 residues. CDR3 sequence: CASSTSLGDDSPLHF. Here the CDR3 DNA reads TGTGCCAGCAGCACCTCGTTGGGGGACGATTCACCCCTCCACTTT.

V gene TRBV6-4 combines with J gene TRBJ1-2; TRBD1 might be the D (5 bases). This CDR3 comprises 13 residues. V lost 3 bases and J lost 11, with 16 bases in between. CDR1 and CDR2 (germline): MRHNA, SNTAGT. CDR3 loop: CASSESAGRRYTF. The CDR3 DNA reads as TGTGCCAGCAGTGAGTCTGCAGGGCGGAGGTACACCTTC.

In the case of this clone: Other DNA sequences of this sample code for an identical CDR3. The chain is built from TRBV5-1 and TRBJ2-5; 8 positions match TRBD1. Germline CDR1 reads SGHRS; CDR2 reads YFSETQ. The ends lost 0 bases at V and 3 bases at J; junction bases unmatched: 1. The CDR3 contains 14 residues. CDR3 sequence (DNA): TGCGCCAGCAGCTTGGACAGGGGGGAAGAGACCCAGTACTTC. It specifies CASSLDRGEETQYF. The full variable domain, rest sourced from reference TRBV5-1 and TRBJ2-5, is KAGVTQTPRYLIKTRGQQVTLSCSPISGHRSVSWYQQTPGQGLQFLFEYFSETQRNKGNFPGRFSGRQFSNSRSEMNVSTLELGDSALYLCASSLDRGEETQYFGPGTRLLVL.

This clone was seen only a few times. This chain connects TRBV5-5 to TRBJ2-2; 7 bases fit TRBD1. The germline V gene encodes CDR1 SGHKS and CDR2 YYEKEE (reference sequence). This CDR3 has 14 amino acids. V gave up 6 bases and J gave up 5 bases; unmatched junction bases: 7. The CDR3 protein is CASKGTVQTGELFF. The DNA of the CDR3 is TGTGCCAGCAAAGGGACAGTACAGACCGGGGAGCTGTTTTTT.

The rearrangement links TRBV19 to TRBJ1-6; no definite D call. CDR1 LNHDA and CDR2 SQIVND come from the germline V gene (reference sequence). Trimming removed 6 bases at V and 4 bases at J, with 10 bases between. The CDR3 consists of 14 residues. This CDR3 is CASRKTIYNSPLHF. The CDR3 DNA follows: TGTGCCAGTAGGAAAACCATTTATAATTCACCCCTCCACTTT.

The chain carries TRBV9 and TRBJ1-2; 7 nucleotides agree with TRBD1. Trimming removed 4 bases from V and 8 bases from J; junction bases left unmatched: 11. Germline loops: CDR1 SGDLS, CDR2 YYNGEE. This CDR3 is 14 amino acids long. This CDR3 reads CASSSRGGAYGYTF. CDR3 nucleotides: TGTGCCAGCAGCTCAAGAGGGGGCGCGTACGGCTACACCTTC.

This clone was seen only once. The chain is built from TRBV27 and TRBJ1-1; tentatively, D is TRBD1 (6 bases). CDR3 size: 17 residues. The V and J ends lost 5 bases and 2 bases respectively, with 21 bases between them. In germline, CDR1 is MNHEY, CDR2 SMNVEV (reference sequence). The CDR3 region has the DNA TGTGCCAGCAGTCCCCACACCCGAACAGGGTTTAACACTGAAGCTTTCTTT. It is translated as CASSPHTRTGFNTEAFF.

V gene TRBV10-3 combines with J gene TRBJ1-5; TRBD1 matches 10 bases. The CDR3 spans 15 residues. V shed 4 bases and J 2 bases; nucleotides not matched to a gene: 2. Germline values: CDR1 ENHRY, CDR2 SYGVKD. CDR3 in DNA: TGTGCCATCAGTGTCGGACAGGGGGGCAATCAGCCCCAGCATTTT. Translated: CAISVGQGGNQPQHF.

This clone was counted once. This chain links TRBV4-1 with TRBJ1-1; D remains ambiguous. CDR3 length: 13 residues. Trimming stripped 2 bases from V and 1 base from J, with 5 bases between. Germline-derived CDR1 and CDR2 are MGHRA and YSYEKL. The CDR3 sequence is CASSQPTNTEAFF. The CDR3 DNA sequence: TGCGCCAGCAGCCAACCAACGAACACTGAAGCTTTCTTT.

The chain uses TRBV7-3 and TRBJ1-1; D not resolved. Germline V gene sequence: CDR1 SGHTA, CDR2 FQGTGA. The V gene lost 8 bases and the J gene lost 1 base, with 8 bases spanning the gap. This CDR3 is 12 amino acids long. The CDR3 bases are TGTGCCAGCGGTTCGGGGAACACTGAAGCTTTCTTT. As protein: CASGSGNTEAFF. The whole variable domain, filled in from reference TRBV7-3 and TRBJ1-1, reads GAGVSQTPSNKVTEKGKYVELRCDPISGHTALYWYRQSLGQGPEFLIYFQGTGAADDSGLPNDRFFAVRPEGSVSTLKIQRTERGDSAVYLCASGSGNTEAFFGQGTRLTVV.

The chain couples TRBV7-2 to TRBJ2-3; the D call may be TRBD1 or TRBD2 (5 bases each). Between the trimmed V and J ends, which lost 4 bases and 1 base, there was a span of 12 bases. The CDR3 loop spans 15 amino acids. Germline-derived CDR1 and CDR2 are SGHTA and FQGNSA. CDR3 loop: CASSSLGVRTDTQYF. The CDR3 DNA sequence: TGTGCCAGCAGCTCCCTGGGGGTCCGCACAGATACGCAGTATTTT. Full variable domain (remainder filled in from reference TRBV7-2 and TRBJ2-3): GAGVSQSPSNKVTEKGKDVELRCDPISGHTALYWYRQSLGQGLEFLIYFQGNSAPDKSGLPSDRFSAERTGGSVSTLTIQRTQQEDSAVYLCASSSLGVRTDTQYFGPGTRLTVL.

This chain uses TRBV12-3 or TRBV12-4 with TRBJ2-7; D is ambiguous. The V gene lost 4 bases and the J gene lost 0 bases, with 7 bases spanning the gap. CDR3 size: 13 residues. In DNA, the CDR3 is TGTGCCAGCAGTTCGGCCAGCTCCTACGAGCAGTACTTC. Protein sequence: CASSSASSYEQYF.

The rearrangement uses TRBV5-1 and TRBJ1-2; 7 bases are a match to TRBD1. Germline trimming cut 4 bases from V and 5 bases from J; bases unmatched to any gene: 8. The CDR3 is 14 amino acids. The V gene's germline CDR1 is SGHRS and CDR2 YFSETQ. In DNA form, the CDR3 reads TGCGCCAGCAGCGTCGGGACAGCTGCTTATGGCTACACCTTC. Amino acids: CASSVGTAAYGYTF.

In its sample, this clone was seen once. The rearrangement joins TRBV15 to TRBJ2-3, with TRBD2 matching 10 bases. The V gene end was trimmed by 2 bases and the J gene end by 6 bases; junction bases not matched to a gene: 5. The CDR3 is 15 amino acids. Per germline, CDR1 LNHNV and CDR2 YYDKDF (reference sequence). The CDR3 loop is CATSRRGTSVDTQYF. CDR3 DNA sequence: TGTGCCACCAGCAGACGGGGGACTAGCGTTGATACGCAGTATTTT.

CDR3 nucleotides: TGTGCCAGTAGTATATCGGGGGCGCGAGAGACCCAGTACTTC. Protein product: CASSISGARETQYF. This sequence joins TRBV19 and TRBJ2-5, with D perhaps given as TRBD1 or TRBD2 (6 bases each). This CDR3 region has 14 residues. Germline assignment: CDR1 LNHDA and CDR2 SQIVND (reference sequence). Deletions cut 2 bases from V and 4 bases from J, with 11 bases between.

This chain connects TRBV24-1 to TRBJ2-1; TRBD1 matches 8 bases. The CDR3 runs to 14 residues. Germline CDR1 is KGHDR and CDR2 is SFDVKD. J lost 8 bases, V lost 9 bases, and 11 bases had no gene match. In nucleotides, the CDR3 is TGTGCCACCCGCCCCGGGACAGGTTCTGATGAGCAGTTCTTC. It translates to CATRPGTGSDEQFF.

This clone was seen just once. This chain links TRBV5-1 with TRBJ1-4; no clear D. Deletions cut 0 bases from V and 7 bases from J, with 10 bases between. Germline loops: CDR1 SGHRS, CDR2 YFSETQ. The CDR3 covers 14 residues. As DNA, the CDR3 is TGCGCCAGCAGCTTGGACGTGATGGGTGAAAAACTGTTTTTT. It specifies CASSLDVMGEKLFF.

A few counts support this clone. The chain has TRBV21-1 and TRBJ2-5; no check of the table's D call, TRBD1, against the DNA was made. TRBV21-1 is listed as a pseudogene. CDR3 length: 13 residues. DNA of the CDR3: TGTGCCAGCAGATGCGACAGGGGACAGACCCAGTACTTC. This translates into CASRCDRGQTQYF.

Only one count was recorded for this clone. One end of the junction varies from germline; a read error may be responsible. The chain has TRBV7-7 and TRBJ2-7, with a weak D call TRBD1 (6 bases). The CDR3 is 13 amino acids. CDR1 is SSHAT and CDR2 is FNYEAQ in the germline V gene (reference sequence). DNA for the CDR3: TGTGCTAGCAGCTACGGGCAGGGGCGAGAGCAGTACTTC. This translates into CASSYGQGREQYF.

The chain carries TRBV7-2 and TRBJ2-2; 9 bases match TRBD1. The J segment lost 4 bases and the V segment lost 5 bases, leaving 5 bases of the junction unmatched. From germline, CDR1 is SGHTA and CDR2 FQGNSA. The CDR3 is 15 amino acids. CDR3 bases: TGTGCCAGCAGCCGGGACAGGGCGGGCACCGGGGAGCTGTTTTTT. This translates into CASSRDRAGTGELFF.

This clone has a single count. This chain joins TRBV5-1 and TRBJ1-4; possible D gene TRBD1, 6 bases. CDR1 is SGHRS, CDR2 YFSETQ, per germline. Trimming pared 4 bases from V and 0 bases from J, leaving 13 bases between. The CDR3 extends over 16 amino acids. The CDR3 DNA sequence: TGCGCCAGCAGCGCGACAGGCCCCGCAACTAATGAAAAACTGTTTTTT. Translation gives CASSATGPATNEKLFF. Full variable domain (remainder filled in from reference TRBV5-1 and TRBJ1-4): KAGVTQTPRYLIKTRGQQVTLSCSPISGHRSVSWYQQTPGQGLQFLFEYFSETQRNKGNFPGRFSGRQFSNSRSEMNVSTLELGDSALYLCASSATGPATNEKLFFGSGTQLSVL.